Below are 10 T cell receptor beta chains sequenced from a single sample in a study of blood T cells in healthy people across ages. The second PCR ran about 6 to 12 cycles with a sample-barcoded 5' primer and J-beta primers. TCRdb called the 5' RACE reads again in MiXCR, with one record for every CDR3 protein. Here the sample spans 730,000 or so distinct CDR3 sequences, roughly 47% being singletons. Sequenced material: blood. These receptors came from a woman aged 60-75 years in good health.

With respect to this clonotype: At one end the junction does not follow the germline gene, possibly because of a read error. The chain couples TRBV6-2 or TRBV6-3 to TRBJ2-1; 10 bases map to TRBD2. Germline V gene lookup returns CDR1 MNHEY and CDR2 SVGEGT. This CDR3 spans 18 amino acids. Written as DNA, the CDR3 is TGTACCAGCAGTTACCAGCCTAGCGGGAGAGTGTGGGAAAATGAGCAGTTCTTC. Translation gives CTSSYQPSGRVWENEQFF.

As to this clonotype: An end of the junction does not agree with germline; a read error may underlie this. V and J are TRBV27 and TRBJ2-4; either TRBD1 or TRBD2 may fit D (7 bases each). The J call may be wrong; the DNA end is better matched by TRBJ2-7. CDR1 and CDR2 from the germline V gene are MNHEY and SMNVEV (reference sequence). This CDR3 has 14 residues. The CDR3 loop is CVSSRQGLNYEQYF. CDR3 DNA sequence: TGTGTCAGCAGTCGACAGGGACTAAATTACGAGCAGTACTTC.

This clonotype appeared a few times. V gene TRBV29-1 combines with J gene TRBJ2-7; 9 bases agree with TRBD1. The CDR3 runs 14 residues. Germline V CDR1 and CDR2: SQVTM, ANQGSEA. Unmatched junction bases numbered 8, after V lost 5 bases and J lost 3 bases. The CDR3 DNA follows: TGCAGCGTTACTAATCAGGGACAGGGCTACGAGCAGTACTTC. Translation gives CSVTNQGQGYEQYF.

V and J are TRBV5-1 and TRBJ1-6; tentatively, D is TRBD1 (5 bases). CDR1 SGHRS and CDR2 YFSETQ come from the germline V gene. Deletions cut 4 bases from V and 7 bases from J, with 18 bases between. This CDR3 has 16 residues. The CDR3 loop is CASSPRQILENSPLHF. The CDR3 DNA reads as TGCGCCAGCAGCCCACGACAGATCCTTGAAAATTCACCCCTCCACTTT. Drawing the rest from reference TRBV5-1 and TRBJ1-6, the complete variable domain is KAGVTQTPRYLIKTRGQQVTLSCSPISGHRSVSWYQQTPGQGLQFLFEYFSETQRNKGNFPGRFSGRQFSNSRSEMNVSTLELGDSALYLCASSPRQILENSPLHFGNGTRLTVT.

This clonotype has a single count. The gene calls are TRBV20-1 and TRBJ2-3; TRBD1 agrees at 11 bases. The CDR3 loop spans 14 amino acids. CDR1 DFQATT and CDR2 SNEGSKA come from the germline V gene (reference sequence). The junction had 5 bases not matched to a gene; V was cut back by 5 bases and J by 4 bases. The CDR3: CSAGGQGAADTQYF. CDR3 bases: TGCAGTGCTGGAGGACAGGGGGCAGCAGATACGCAGTATTTT.

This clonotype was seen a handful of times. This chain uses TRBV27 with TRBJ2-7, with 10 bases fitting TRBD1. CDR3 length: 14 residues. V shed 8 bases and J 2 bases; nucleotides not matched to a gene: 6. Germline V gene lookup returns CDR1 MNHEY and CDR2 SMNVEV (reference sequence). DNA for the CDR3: TGTGCCAGCGGACCGGGACAGGGGACCTACGAGCAGTACTTC. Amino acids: CASGPGQGTYEQYF.

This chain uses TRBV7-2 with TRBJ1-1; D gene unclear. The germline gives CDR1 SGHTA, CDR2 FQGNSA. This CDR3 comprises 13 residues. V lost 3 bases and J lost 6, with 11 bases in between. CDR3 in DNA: TGTGCCAGCAGCTTGAAGGGTAATCCTGAAGCTTTCTTT. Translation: CASSLKGNPEAFF.

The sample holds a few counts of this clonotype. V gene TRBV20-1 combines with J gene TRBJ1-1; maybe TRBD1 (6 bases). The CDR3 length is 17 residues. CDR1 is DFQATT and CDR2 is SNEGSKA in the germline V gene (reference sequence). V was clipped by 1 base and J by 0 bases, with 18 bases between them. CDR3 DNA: TGCAGTGCTAGAGCGAGAGGGGGGGCCGTAGTGAACACTGAAGCTTTCTTT. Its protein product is CSARARGGAVVNTEAFF.

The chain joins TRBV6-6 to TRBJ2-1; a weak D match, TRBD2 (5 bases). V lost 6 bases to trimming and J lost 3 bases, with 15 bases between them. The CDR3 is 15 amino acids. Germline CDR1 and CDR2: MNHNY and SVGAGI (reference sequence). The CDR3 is CASSSAGAGYNEQFF. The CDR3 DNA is TGTGCCAGCAGCTCGGCAGGTGCGGGCTACAATGAGCAGTTCTTC.

The CDR3: CASRRDRGETQFF. DNA of the CDR3: TGTGCCAGCAGACGGGACAGGGGTGAGACCCAGTTCTTC. The chain is built from TRBV7-2 and TRBJ2-1; 10 bases align to TRBD1. The CDR3 contains 13 residues. Trimming cost V 6 bases and J 13 bases; bases outside gene matches: 9. The V gene's germline CDR1 is SGHTA and CDR2 FQGNSA. The full variable domain, rest sourced from reference TRBV7-2 and TRBJ2-1, is GAGVSQSPSNKVTEKGKDVELRCDPISGHTALYWYRQSLGQGLEFLIYFQGNSAPDKSGLPSDRFSAERTGGSVSTLTIQRTQQEDSAVYLCASRRDRGETQFFGPGTRLTVL.